Each of the 16 T cell receptor beta chains below was sequenced from the same sample in a study of blood T cell repertoires in COVID-19. Repertoires were generated with immunoSEQ multiplex PCR, while TCRdb's copy carries only in-frame clones and drops some. The data contain around 6,500 clones, nearly 90% of them singletons. Material: peripheral blood. The receptor set was obtained from a man aged 65 to 85 with active COVID-19.

The CDR3 DNA reads as TGTGCCAGTAACGACAGGGTTACCTCTGGGGCCAACGTCCTGACTTTC. This translates into CASNDRVTSGANVLTF. V gene TRBV19 combines with J gene TRBJ2-6, with 7 bases that match TRBD1. From germline, CDR1 is LNHDA and CDR2 SQIVND (reference sequence). V lost 7 bases and J lost 0; bases outside the gene matches: 6. The CDR3 runs 16 residues.

This CDR3 reads CASSLTSGGVNEQFF. DNA of the CDR3: TGTGCCAGCAGCTTGACTAGCGGGGGAGTGAATGAGCAGTTCTTC. The chain combines TRBV7-2 with TRBJ2-1; TRBD2 aligns across 12 bases. Germline V lookup: CDR1 SGHTA, CDR2 FQGNSA. The CDR3 has 15 amino acids. Losses at the gene ends were 3 bases for V and 7 bases for J; bases not matched to a gene: 4.

V and J are TRBV5-1 and TRBJ2-4, with D possibly being TRBD2 (7 bases). Germline CDR1 is SGHRS and CDR2 is YFSETQ. Trimming removed 4 bases at V and 10 bases at J, with 15 bases between. The CDR3 runs to 13 residues. The CDR3 DNA reads TGCGCCAGCAGCGATGACGGGGGGCCTATTCAGTACTTC. This translates into CASSDDGGPIQYF.

This chain joins TRBV6-2 or TRBV6-3 and TRBJ2-7; D may be TRBD1 (5 bases). This CDR3 comprises 13 residues. Trimming removed 5 bases at V and 6 bases at J, with 14 bases between. Germline V gene sequence: CDR1 MNHEY, CDR2 SVGEGT. CDR3 sequence: CASSPDSPPEQYF. In DNA, the CDR3 is TGTGCCAGCAGTCCCGACAGTCCCCCCGAGCAGTACTTC.

The V call is TRBV12-3 or TRBV12-4, the J call TRBJ2-7; 7 nucleotides agree with TRBD2. J lost 4 bases, V lost 6 bases, and 0 bases had no gene match. CDR3 size: 11 residues. CDR3 sequence: CASRRGYEQYF. In DNA, the CDR3 is TGTGCCAGCAGGCGGGGGTACGAGCAGTACTTC.

The chain joins TRBV5-1 to TRBJ2-1; 12 bases are a match to TRBD2. With 1 base clipped from V and 4 bases from J, the junction kept 15 bases outside the gene matches. The CDR3 covers 20 residues. Germline values: CDR1 SGHRS, CDR2 YFSETQ. CDR3 region: CASSLRPRTSGADHYNEQFF. CDR3 coding DNA: TGCGCCAGCAGCTTGCGGCCTAGGACTAGCGGGGCCGACCATTACAATGAGCAGTTCTTC.

The chain recombines TRBV4-3 with TRBJ1-1; possible D gene TRBD1, 5 bases. V shed 4 bases and J shed 2 bases, with 8 bases lying between them. Germline CDR1 is LGHNA and CDR2 is YSLEER. The CDR3 has 13 residues. CDR3 sequence: CASSPGHNTEAFF. CDR3 nucleotides: TGCGCCAGCAGCCCCGGACACAACACTGAAGCTTTCTTT.

J is TRBJ2-5 and V is TRBV19; D gene uncertain. V dropped 1 base and J dropped 5 bases, with 11 bases sitting between them. The CDR3 extends over 14 amino acids. From germline, CDR1 is LNHDA and CDR2 SQIVND (reference sequence). Written as DNA, the CDR3 is TGTGCCAGTAGTATAGGGGCGAGTCGGGAGACCCAGTACTTC. Its protein product is CASSIGASRETQYF. Drawing the rest from reference TRBV19 and TRBJ2-5, the complete variable domain is DGGITQSPKYLFRKEGQNVTLSCEQNLNHDAMYWYRQDPGQGLRLIYYSQIVNDFQKGDIAEGYSVSREKKESFPLTVTSAQKNPTAFYLCASSIGASRETQYFGPGTRLLVL.

V usage is TRBV7-9 and J usage is TRBJ2-5, with D maybe TRBD1 (6 bases). The CDR3 is 13 residues long. V was clipped by 5 bases and J by 4 bases, with 11 bases between them. Germline V gives CDR1 SEHNR, CDR2 FQNEAQ (reference sequence). The CDR3 protein is CASSASGVETQYF. CDR3 bases: TGTGCCAGCAGCGCCTCAGGGGTAGAGACCCAGTACTTC.

CDR3 in DNA: TGTGCCAGCAGCCAATCGTTGGCCCAACAAGAGACCCAGTACTTC. It codes for CASSQSLAQQETQYF. The chain uses TRBV3-1 (or the pseudogene TRBV3-2) and TRBJ2-5; D uncertain. V shed 2 bases and J shed 2 bases, with 12 bases lying between them. The CDR3 has 15 amino acids. CDR1 is LGHDT and CDR2 is YNNKEL in the germline V gene (reference sequence).

This clone was counted once. The genes are TRBV6-2 or TRBV6-3 and TRBJ1-2; TRBD1 aligns across 7 bases. The J segment lost 7 bases and the V segment lost 4 bases, leaving 12 bases of the junction unmatched. The CDR3 has 15 residues. The germline CDR1 and CDR2 sequences are MNHEY and SVGEGT. DNA of the CDR3: TGTGCCAGCAGTTTAACCACTGACAGGGAAGGTGGCTACACCTTC. Residues: CASSLTTDREGGYTF.

This rearrangement joins TRBV6-5 to TRBJ1-2; possibly TRBD1 for D (5 bases). V was shortened by 0 bases and J by 7 bases, with 6 bases between the two germline ends. Germline CDR1 and CDR2: MNHEY and SVGAGI. The CDR3 is 12 residues long. The CDR3 protein is CASSYSQGGYTF. CDR3 coding DNA: TGTGCCAGCAGTTACTCCCAGGGTGGCTACACCTTC.

This chain links TRBV30 with TRBJ1-3; 7 nucleotides align to TRBD1. Germline trimming cut 2 bases from V and 2 bases from J; bases unmatched to any gene: 3. CDR1 is GTSNPN and CDR2 is SVGIG in the germline V gene (reference sequence). CDR3 length: 14 residues. CDR3: CAWSQTGPGNTIYF. CDR3 bases: TGTGCCTGGAGTCAGACAGGGCCTGGAAACACCATATATTTT.

V gene TRBV7-3 combines with J gene TRBJ2-1, with 8 bases aligning to TRBD1. Germline lookup yields CDR1 SGHTA and CDR2 FQGTGA. The CDR3 is 14 residues long. J was trimmed by 4 bases and V by 5 bases; bases with no gene match: 4. The CDR3 nucleotides read TGTGCCAGCAGCGAGGGACAGGATTACAATGAGCAGTTCTTC. Its protein product is CASSEGQDYNEQFF.

This chain links TRBV7-3 with TRBJ1-6; tentative D call: TRBD1 (5 bases). This CDR3 is 15 amino acids long. V lost 5 bases to trimming and J lost 4 bases, with 12 bases between them. Germline values: CDR1 SGHTA, CDR2 FQGTGA. This CDR3 reads CASSRQGSYNSPLHF. Here the CDR3 DNA reads TGTGCCAGCAGCCGGCAGGGCTCTTATAATTCACCCCTCCACTTT. The full variable domain, its missing parts supplied by reference TRBV7-3 and TRBJ1-6, is GAGVSQTPSNKVTEKGKYVELRCDPISGHTALYWYRQSLGQGPEFLIYFQGTGAADDSGLPNDRFFAVRPEGSVSTLKIQRTERGDSAVYLCASSRQGSYNSPLHFGNGTRLTVT.

The table lists this clone with a count of one. This sequence joins TRBV7-8 and TRBJ2-4; 12 nucleotides line up with TRBD2. The V segment lost 4 bases and the J segment 0 bases; nucleotides outside the gene matches: 1. The CDR3 is made up of 16 amino acids. The germline gives CDR1 SGHVS, CDR2 FQNEAQ. CDR3 DNA: TGTGCCAGCAGCTCTAGCGGGGGGGCAGCCAAAAACATTCAGTACTTC. Residues: CASSSSGGAAKNIQYF.